This TCR beta chain appears in the sequencing data of a study of T cells after yellow fever vaccination. This clonotype was counted between two and nine times. Germline CDR1 GTSNPN, CDR2 SVGIG (reference sequence). This CDR3 comprises 13 residues. V was trimmed by 4 bases and J by 3 bases, leaving 12 bases between them. TCRdb passed the 5' RACE reads through MiXCR, listing each CDR3 protein once. The data contain under 700,000 distinct CDR3 sequences, around 17% of them singletons. This specimen consisted of PBMCs, obtained less than 6 days after the first yellow fever vaccination. The chain is built from TRBV30 and TRBJ1-1, with D maybe TRBD1 (6 bases). The TCR sequence derives from a young man who received the YFV17D yellow fever vaccine. DNA of the CDR3: TGTGCCTGGACCGGGGGCGGATACACTGAAGCTTTCTTT. Residues: CAWTGGGYTEAFF.